This note documents a single TCR beta chain sequence. This record belongs to a study of blood T cell repertoires in COVID-19. In the original workflow: Nucleated cell number was recorded as an estimate derived from reference gene primer amplification. Measured with immunoSEQ multiplex PCR; TCRdb has only the in-frame clones, and not every one. V and J calls plus clone size are reproduced from that table; the DNA served to infer D and trimming. The sample carries 400,000 or so clones, about 90% recorded once. Recruits, aged roughly 18 to 90 years, lived in 24 US areas. The study counted Cohort 3 donors as recovered given two negative PCRs, clearance, or symptom resolution. The CDR3 extends over 18 amino acids. J was trimmed by 6 bases and V by 2 bases; bases with no gene match: 17. Germline V CDR1 and CDR2: MDHEN, SYDVKM.

The chain joins TRBV28 to TRBJ2-5, with 8 bases that match TRBD1. Material for sequencing was PBMCs or T cells enriched from blood (not recorded which). This TCR derives from a man aged 18 to 30 who had recovered from COVID-19. CDR3 residues: CASSLIGGVARGRKTQYF. Here the CDR3 DNA reads TGTGCCAGCAGTTTAATAGGCGGGGTGGCCAGGGGGCGCAAGACCCAGTACTTC.